Below, 19 T cell receptor beta chains from the same sample are listed, as sequenced in a study of regulatory T cells in long-lasting Graves disease. Arm-PCR of CDR3 regions and iRepertoire HTBI primers were used to build TCR beta libraries. Each CDR3 protein gets one entry after TCRdb re-called the multiplex PCR reads with MiXCR. In the table there are roughly 500,000 distinct CDR3 sequences, less than 15% of which are singletons. Time point given: newly diagnosed GD, antithyroid drugs for less than 3 months. PBMCs were the source of the RNA used for TCR sequencing. The data were also submitted as part of a second study, on T cells in Graves' hyperthyroidism and ophthalmopathy.

Specimen: peripheral blood mononuclear cells (PBMCs), collected at new diagnosis, from a patient treated with antithyroid drugs. These receptors were collected from a man in his thirties or forties with Graves disease.

This clonotype has at least ten counts. The chain recombines TRBV18 with TRBJ2-3; D remains unclear. This CDR3 has 15 residues. The germline V gene has CDR1 KGHSH and CDR2 LQKENI. The V end lost 1 base, the J end lost 2 bases, and 10 bases lay between the germline ends. For the CDR3, the DNA is TGTGCCAGCTCACCACTGGCTCAGACCACAGATACGCAGTATTTT. Its translation: CASSPLAQTTDTQYF.

Remarks on this clonotype: A much larger clone differs from this one at a single base, so this may be a read error. The CDR3 end shows no conserved phenylalanine or tryptophan, and so a read error is likely. V and J are TRBV25-1 and TRBJ2-5, with TRBD1 as a possible D gene (5 bases). Germline loops: CDR1 MGHDK, CDR2 SYGVNS. CDR3 size: 14 residues. V shed 1 base and J shed 4 bases, with 10 bases lying between them. The CDR3 sequence is CASSESRAAETQYL. The DNA of the CDR3 is TGTGCCAGCAGTGAATCCAGGGCGGCAGAGACCCAGTACCTC.

The chain couples TRBV20-1 to TRBJ1-2; D is undetermined. The V gene lost 3 bases and the J gene lost 8 bases, with 10 bases spanning the gap. Germline values: CDR1 DFQATT, CDR2 SNEGSKA (reference sequence). The CDR3 sequence is 11 residues long. CDR3 in DNA: TGCAGTGCTAGTGCCCCTAAGGGCTACACCTTC. Translating gives CSASAPKGYTF.

At least ten counts were recorded for this clonotype. The chain is built from TRBV30 and TRBJ2-2; D remains unclear. This CDR3 region has 14 residues. V was cut by 0 bases and J by 2 bases, with 7 bases left in between. Germline V gene data show CDR1 as GTSNPN and CDR2 as SVGIG (reference sequence). The CDR3 coding sequence is TGTGCCTGGAGTGTACGATTAAACACCGGGGAGCTGTTTTTT. Amino acid sequence: CAWSVRLNTGELFF.

This clonotype was detected ten times or more. The chain couples TRBV20-1 to TRBJ1-1, with D possibly matching TRBD1 (5 bases). Germline V gene data show CDR1 as DFQATT and CDR2 as SNEGSKA (reference sequence). With 0 bases removed from V and 1 base from J, the gap between germline ends came to 9 bases. The CDR3 runs 14 residues. The CDR3 sequence: CSARDRGRNTEAFF. In nucleotides, the CDR3 is TGCAGTGCTAGAGATAGGGGTAGGAACACTGAAGCTTTCTTT.

There are a few counts of this clonotype. This chain links TRBV20-1 with TRBJ2-1; tentative D call: TRBD2 (6 bases). The germline V and J ends were trimmed by 1 base and 2 bases, with 9 bases remaining between them. This CDR3 has 14 residues. Germline-derived CDR1 and CDR2 are DFQATT and SNEGSKA (reference sequence). The CDR3 DNA reads TGCAGTGCTAGAGTAGCGGATACCTACAATGAGCAGTTCTTC. It translates to CSARVADTYNEQFF.

This CDR3 is CASSVEASRDTEAFF. The CDR3 DNA reads as TGTGCCAGCAGCGTAGAGGCCTCCAGAGACACTGAAGCTTTCTTT. V and J are TRBV9 and TRBJ1-1; no firm D call. CDR3 length: 15 residues. Germline V gives CDR1 SGDLS, CDR2 YYNGEE. With 0 bases removed from V and 3 bases from J, the gap between germline ends came to 12 bases.

This clonotype has at least ten counts. The rearrangement links TRBV7-8 to TRBJ2-7; a weak D match, TRBD1 (5 bases). The CDR3 has 14 residues. The V and J ends lost 1 base and 5 bases respectively, with 12 bases between them. Germline V gene lookup returns CDR1 SGHVS and CDR2 FQNEAQ. The CDR3 spells CASSLEEGAHEQYF. For the CDR3, the DNA is TGTGCCAGCAGCTTAGAGGAAGGGGCCCACGAGCAGTACTTC.

Of note for this clonotype: One end of the junction fails to match germline, which may point to a read error. This sequence joins TRBV20-1 and TRBJ2-4, with 8 bases lining up with TRBD1. CDR1 is DFQATT and CDR2 is SNEGSKA in the germline V gene (reference sequence). CDR3 size: 17 residues. The CDR3 spells CSAAGTGALSAKYIQYF. The CDR3 nucleotides are TGCAGTGCTGCCGGGACAGGAGCCCTTTCAGCCAAATACATTCAGTACTTC.

This clonotype has a count of ten or more. This chain connects TRBV6-1 to TRBJ2-1; 9 nucleotides agree with TRBD1. V dropped 7 bases and J dropped 7; count of bases not matched to a gene: 11. CDR1 is MNHNS and CDR2 is SASEGT in the germline V gene. This CDR3 region has 15 residues. The CDR3 protein is CASKGGDRVLNEQFF. The CDR3, as DNA: TGTGCCAGCAAAGGAGGGGACAGGGTATTGAATGAGCAGTTCTTC.

The table lists this clonotype with many counts. The gene calls are TRBV2 and TRBJ2-7; TRBD1 is a possible D gene (5 bases). Per the germline V gene, CDR1 is SNHLY and CDR2 is FYNNEI. The CDR3 runs to 12 residues. V dropped 6 bases and J dropped 3 bases, with 9 bases sitting between them. CDR3 sequence reads: CASSTQGYEQYF. As DNA, the CDR3 is TGTGCCAGCAGCACCCAGGGCTACGAGCAGTACTTC.

This chain links TRBV12-3 or TRBV12-4 with TRBJ2-3, with D maybe TRBD1 (5 bases). The CDR3 is 15 amino acids. Trimming took 6 bases from V and 0 from J, leaving 13 bases between them. DNA for the CDR3: TGTGCCAGCAGAGGACAAATTACTAGCACAGATACGCAGTATTTT. This codes for CASRGQITSTDTQYF.

The gene calls are TRBV5-6 and TRBJ1-2, with D unclear. The CDR3 is 13 residues long. V lost 0 bases to trimming and J lost 7 bases, with 10 bases between them. Germline CDR1 reads SGHDT; CDR2 reads YYEEEE. CDR3 sequence: CASSLERVGGYTF. CDR3 coding DNA: TGTGCCAGCAGCTTGGAGAGAGTGGGTGGCTACACCTTC.

This clonotype was seen ten or more times. The chain carries TRBV2 and TRBJ2-7; D is uncertain. Germline assignment: CDR1 SNHLY and CDR2 FYNNEI. The CDR3 covers 13 residues. Trimming stripped 8 bases from V and 4 bases from J, with 15 bases between. The CDR3 DNA follows: TGTGCCAGCTTACGAGGAATTGGGTACGAGCAGTACTTC. This gives the protein CASLRGIGYEQYF.

This chain joins TRBV20-1 and TRBJ2-1; D perhaps matches TRBD1 (5 bases). This CDR3 spans 14 amino acids. Trimming removed 0 bases at V and 6 bases at J, with 12 bases between. Looked up from germline, CDR1 is DFQATT and CDR2 is SNEGSKA (reference sequence). The CDR3 is CSARDRPRGNEQFF. The CDR3 coding sequence is TGCAGTGCTAGAGATAGGCCTAGGGGCAATGAGCAGTTCTTC.

This clonotype was detected once. This likely comes from a read error, as the CDR3 has no conserved phenylalanine or tryptophan at its end. The genes are TRBV19 and TRBJ2-1, with TRBD2 matching 8 bases. This CDR3 is built from 16 residues. Germline CDR1 LNHDA, CDR2 SQIVND (reference sequence). V lost 6 bases to trimming and J lost 10 bases; unmatched junction nucleotides: 17. The CDR3 DNA follows: TGTGCCAGTAGGGATGCGGCGGGAGGCCTGAGAGGAGAGCAGTTCTCC. Residues: CASRDAAGGLRGEQFS.

This clonotype has a count of ten or more. This chain joins TRBV12-3 or TRBV12-4 and TRBJ2-1; D gene uncertain. Trimming removed 3 bases at V and 4 bases at J, with 10 bases between. The CDR3 totals 14 residues. The CDR3 DNA sequence: TGTGCCAGCAGTTTCTCCCTCGGGTACAATGAGCAGTTCTTC. This codes for CASSFSLGYNEQFF.

This clonotype showed up just a few times. The gene calls are TRBV7-9 and TRBJ2-1, with a weak D call TRBD1 (9 bases). Germline values: CDR1 SEHNR, CDR2 FQNEAQ (reference sequence). CDR3 length: 16 amino acids. Trimming cost V 5 bases and J 2 bases, with 16 bases left between them. The CDR3 DNA follows: TGTGCCAGCAGCCGGGGGGGACAGGGAACCTACAATGAGCAGTTCTTC. It yields the protein CASSRGGQGTYNEQFF.

This clonotype was seen repeatedly, ten times or more. The V gene is TRBV30, the J gene TRBJ2-3; 9 bases match TRBD2. Trimming removed 5 bases from V and 0 bases from J; junction bases left unmatched: 12. The germline V gene encodes CDR1 GTSNPN and CDR2 SVGIG (reference sequence). CDR3 length: 17 residues. DNA for the CDR3: TGTGCCTGGGGAGCTAGCGGGACCTACACTAGCACAGATACGCAGTATTTT. Translating it yields CAWGASGTYTSTDTQYF.